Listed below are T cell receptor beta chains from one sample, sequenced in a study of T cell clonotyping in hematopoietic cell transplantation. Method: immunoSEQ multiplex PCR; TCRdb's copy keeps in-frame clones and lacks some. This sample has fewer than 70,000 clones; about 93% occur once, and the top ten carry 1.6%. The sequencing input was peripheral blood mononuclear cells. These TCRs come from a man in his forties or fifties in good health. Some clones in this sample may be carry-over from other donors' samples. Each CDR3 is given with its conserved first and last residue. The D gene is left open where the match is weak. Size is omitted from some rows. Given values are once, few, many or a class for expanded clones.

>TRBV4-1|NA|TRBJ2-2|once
TGCGCCAGCAGCCAAGATCCGGGGACCGGGGAGCTGTTTTTT
CASSQDPGTGELFF
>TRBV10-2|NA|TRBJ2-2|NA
TGCGCCAGCTCCGGCGGGAACACCGGGGAGCTGTTTTTT
CASSGGNTGELFF
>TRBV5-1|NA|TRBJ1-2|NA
TGCGCCAGCAGCCCAGGGCTTAATAACTATGGCTACACCTTC
CASSPGLNNYGYTF
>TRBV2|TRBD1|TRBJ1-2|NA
TGTGCCAGCAGTGAAGGCCCAGGGGGCGCCCATGGCTACACCTTC
CASSEGPGGAHGYTF
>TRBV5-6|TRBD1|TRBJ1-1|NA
TGTGCCAGCAGCTTGGGAAGACAGGGAAGGACTGAAGCTTTCTTT
CASSLGRQGRTEAFF
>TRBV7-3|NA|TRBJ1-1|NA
TGTGCCAGCAGGAGTACCGGGGCGAACACTGAAGCTTTCTTT
CASRSTGANTEAFF
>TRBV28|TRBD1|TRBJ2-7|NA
TGTGCCAGCAGTCCGGGACAGGGATTCTACGAGCAGTACTTC
CASSPGQGFYEQYF
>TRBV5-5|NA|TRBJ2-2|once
TGTGCCAGCAGCTTCATTTGGGGAGGCACCGGGGAGCTGTTTTTT
CASSFIWGGTGELFF
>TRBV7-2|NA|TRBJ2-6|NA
TGTGCCAGCAGCCCCTGGACGGTCCCCCGGGGGGCCAACGTCCTGACTTTC
CASSPWTVPRGANVLTF
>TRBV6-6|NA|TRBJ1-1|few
TGTGCCAGCAGTTATGGGCAGAACACTGAAGCTTTCTTT
CASSYGQNTEAFF
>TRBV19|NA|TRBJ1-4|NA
TGTGCCAGTAGTATTAGCCGGGTCCAAGACGGAAAACTGTTTTTT
CASSISRVQDGKLFF
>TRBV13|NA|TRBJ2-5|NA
TGTGCCAGCAGACCAAAAGACGAAGAGACCCAGTACTTC
CASRPKDEETQYF
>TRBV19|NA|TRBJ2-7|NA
TGTGCCAGTAGCGCCGGACTGAAGGGCTACTACGAGCAGTACTTC
CASSAGLKGYYEQYF
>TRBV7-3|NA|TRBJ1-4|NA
TGTGCCAACGGTGCAACTAATGAAAAACTGTTTTTT
CANGATNEKLFF
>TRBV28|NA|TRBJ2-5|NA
TGTGCCAGCAGTTTAAGACGTTCGGCGGGTCTGCAAGAGACCCAGTACTTC
CASSLRRSAGLQETQYF
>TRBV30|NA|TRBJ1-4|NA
TGTGCCTGCTATACCTCGAGGGCGGCTAATGAAAAACTGTTTTTT
CACYTSRAANEKLFF
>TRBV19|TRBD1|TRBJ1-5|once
TGTGCCAGTAGTGCGCTGGACAGGGGAAGCAATCAGCCCCAGCATTTT
CASSALDRGSNQPQHF
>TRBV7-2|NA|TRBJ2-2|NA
TGTGCCAGCAGCCTTTGGGTCGGGGAGCTGTTTTTT
CASSLWVGELFF
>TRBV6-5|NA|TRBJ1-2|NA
TGTGCCAGCAGTTACTCGCATCTATACACGGTCGATGGCTACACCTTC
CASSYSHLYTVDGYTF
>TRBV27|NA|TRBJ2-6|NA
TGTGCCAGCAGTGCCTACCGAGGGGCTGGGGCCAACGTCCTGACTTTC
CASSAYRGAGANVLTF
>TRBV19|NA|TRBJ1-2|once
TGTGCCAGTAGTATAGATGGGACTTATGGCTACACCTTC
CASSIDGTYGYTF
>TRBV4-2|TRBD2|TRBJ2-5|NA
TGTGCCAGCAGCCAAGTTAGGCCCCCCGGACTAGCGGGAATCCAAGAGACCCAGTACTTC
CASSQVRPPGLAGIQETQYF
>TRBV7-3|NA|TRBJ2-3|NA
TGTGCCAGCAGCTCCACTAGCTCTGATACGCAGTATTTT
CASSSTSSDTQYF
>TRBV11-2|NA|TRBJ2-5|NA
TGTGCCAGCAGCAGACTAGACAGGGAGAAAGAGACCCAGTACTTC
CASSRLDREKETQYF
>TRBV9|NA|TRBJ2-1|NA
TGTGCCAGCAGCGTAGGGTTGGGGAGCTCCTACAATGAGCAGTTCTTC
CASSVGLGSSYNEQFF
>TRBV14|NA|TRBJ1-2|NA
TGTGCCAGCAGCCCCCACCCGGCCTATGGCTACACCTTC
CASSPHPAYGYTF
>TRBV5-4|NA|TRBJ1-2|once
TGTGCCAGCAGCTTGTCGGACGCGGAAGATGGCTACACCTTC
CASSLSDAEDGYTF
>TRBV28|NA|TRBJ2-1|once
TGTGCCAGTAGGACAGAATACAATGAGCAGTTCTTC
CASRTEYNEQFF
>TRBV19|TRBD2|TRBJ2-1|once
TGTGCCAGTAGTTCTCCCACCGGGACTAGCGGGACAGGTGAGCAGTTCTTC
CASSSPTGTSGTGEQFF
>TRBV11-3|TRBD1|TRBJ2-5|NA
TGTGCCAGCAGCCCCAGGGGGTCGGAGACCCAGTACTTC
CASSPRGSETQYF
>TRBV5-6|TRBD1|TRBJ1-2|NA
TGTGCCAGCAGCTACTCCGGGACAGGGGCTTACTATGGCTACACCTTC
CASSYSGTGAYYGYTF
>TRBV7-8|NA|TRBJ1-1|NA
TGTGCCAGCAGCTCATACTCCGGGATCACTGAAGCTTTCTTT
CASSSYSGITEAFF
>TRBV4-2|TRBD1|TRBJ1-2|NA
TGTGCCAGCAGCCAAGTTTTAGCAGGGGGCGCGTCCTATGGCTACACCTTC
CASSQVLAGGASYGYTF
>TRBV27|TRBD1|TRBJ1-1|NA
TGTGCCAGCAGTTTATTTCTTGCCAGGGGGCATCGCACTGAAGCTTTCTTT
CASSLFLARGHRTEAFF
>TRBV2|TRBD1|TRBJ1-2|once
TGTGCCAGCAGTGAGGGGACAGGGGGATACTATGGCTACACCTTC
CASSEGTGGYYGYTF
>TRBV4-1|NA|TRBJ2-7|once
TGCGCCAGCAGCCAAGATAAGGTGGCGGGAACCTACGAGCAGTACTTC
CASSQDKVAGTYEQYF
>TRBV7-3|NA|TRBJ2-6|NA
TGTGCCAGCAGCCCCCAGAGGATCTCTGGGGCCAACGTCCTGACTTTC
CASSPQRISGANVLTF
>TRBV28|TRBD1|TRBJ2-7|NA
TGTGCCAGCAGTTCTGGCCCGACAGGGGGCTACGAGCAGTACTTC
CASSSGPTGGYEQYF
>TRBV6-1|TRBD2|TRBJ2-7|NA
TGTGCCAGCAGCCCTAGCGGGACCGCCTACGAGCAGTACTTC
CASSPSGTAYEQYF
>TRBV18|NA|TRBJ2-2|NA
TGTGCCAGCTCACCACCTTCTACCCGGAACACCGGGGAGCTGTTTTTT
CASSPPSTRNTGELFF
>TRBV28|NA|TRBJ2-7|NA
TGTGCCAGCAGGGAGACAGTAAAGTACGAGCAGTACTTC
CASRETVKYEQYF
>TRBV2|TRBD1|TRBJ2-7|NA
TGTGCCAGCAGCTTTGACAGGGCCTACGAGCAGTACTTC
CASSFDRAYEQYF
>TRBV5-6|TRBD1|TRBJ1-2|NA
TGTGCCAGCAGAAGAGGACAGGGGTTCCTTTTAGATGGCTACACCTTC
CASRRGQGFLLDGYTF
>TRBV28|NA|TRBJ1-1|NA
TGTGCCAGCAGTCCCTCGGGAGGGAGAGGGGTGAACACTGAAGCTTTCTTT
CASSPSGGRGVNTEAFF
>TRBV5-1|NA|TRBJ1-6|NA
TGCGCCAGCAGCTTGGGTGGTTCGGAACCCCACCAAAGGAATTCACCCCTCCACTTT
CASSLGGSEPHQRNSPLHF
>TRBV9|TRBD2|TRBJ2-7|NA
TGTGCCAGCAGCCCCAATAGCGGGATTTACAGCGAGCAGTACTTC
CASSPNSGIYSEQYF
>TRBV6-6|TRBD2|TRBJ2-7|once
TGTGCCAGCATCGGTAGCGGGAGGGCCTCGATCGAGCAGTACTTC
CASIGSGRASIEQYF
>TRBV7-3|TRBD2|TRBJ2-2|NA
TGTGCCAGCAGCTCTACTAGCGGGACTGCCGGGGAGCTGTTTTTT
CASSSTSGTAGELFF
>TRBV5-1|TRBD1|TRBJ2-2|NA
TGCGCCAGCAGCCCGGGACAGGCCGGGACCGGGGAGCTGTTTTTT
CASSPGQAGTGELFF
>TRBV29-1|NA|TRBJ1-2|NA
TGCAGCGTTGAGGAGGGGGGCGCGATCCGGGGCTACACCTTC
CSVEEGGAIRGYTF
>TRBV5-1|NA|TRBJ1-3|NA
TGCGCCAGCAGCTTGGCCTCGTCAGGGATGACTGGAAACACCATATATTTT
CASSLASSGMTGNTIYF
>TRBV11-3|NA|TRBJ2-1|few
TGTGCCAGCAGCTCCCGGGACACCAATGAGCAGTTCTTC
CASSSRDTNEQFF
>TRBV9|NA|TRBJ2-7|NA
TGTGCCAGCAGCCCCCGGGACATCTCCTACGAGCAGTACTTC
CASSPRDISYEQYF
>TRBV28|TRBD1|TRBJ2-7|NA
TGTGCCAGCAGTCCACCGGGACAGGGAACCTACGAGCAGTACTTC
CASSPPGQGTYEQYF
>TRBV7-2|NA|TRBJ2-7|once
TGTGCCAGCAGCTTTTCTAAAAATTCCTACGAGCAGTACTTC
CASSFSKNSYEQYF
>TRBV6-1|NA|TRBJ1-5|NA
TGTGCCAGCAGTGGAGGGACAATTGGGCTGGGTCAGCCCCAGCATTTT
CASSGGTIGLGQPQHF
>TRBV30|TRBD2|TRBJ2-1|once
TGTGCCTGGAGTGTAGGCGGGAGTGGAAATGAGCAGTTCTTC
CAWSVGGSGNEQFF
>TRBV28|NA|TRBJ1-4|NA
TGTGCCAGCAGTCCCTTACACGAAAAACTGTTTTTT
CASSPLHEKLFF
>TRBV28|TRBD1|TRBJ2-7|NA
TGTGCCAGCAGTGCCCCCGGGACAGGGGGCAGCTACGAGCAGTACTTC
CASSAPGTGGSYEQYF
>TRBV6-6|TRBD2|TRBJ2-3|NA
TGTGCCAGCAGCCCACTAGCGGGGGGCACAGATACGCAGTATTTT
CASSPLAGGTDTQYF